This T cell receptor beta chain emerged from a study of early T cells in non-severe SARS-CoV-2 infection. Unique molecular identifier tags were affixed to discrete cDNA molecules. In TCRdb, the 5' RACE reads were re-called with MiXCR into one record per CDR3 protein. The data hold 80,000 to 95,000 distinct CDR3 sequences, with roughly 14% observed a single time. This clonotype has only a few counts. Sequencing used whole blood. This receptor was taken from an adult who was a healthcare worker with PCR-confirmed SARS-CoV-2 infection or an uninfected control (not recorded which).

The CDR3 region is CASSSAEDQETQYF. The CDR3 coding sequence is TGCGCCAGCAGCTCGGCGGAGGACCAAGAGACCCAGTACTTC. This rearrangement joins TRBV5-1 to TRBJ2-5, with a weak D call TRBD2 (5 bases). This CDR3 is 14 amino acids long. V lost 3 bases and J lost 0, with 9 bases in between. Germline V gives CDR1 SGHRS, CDR2 YFSETQ.